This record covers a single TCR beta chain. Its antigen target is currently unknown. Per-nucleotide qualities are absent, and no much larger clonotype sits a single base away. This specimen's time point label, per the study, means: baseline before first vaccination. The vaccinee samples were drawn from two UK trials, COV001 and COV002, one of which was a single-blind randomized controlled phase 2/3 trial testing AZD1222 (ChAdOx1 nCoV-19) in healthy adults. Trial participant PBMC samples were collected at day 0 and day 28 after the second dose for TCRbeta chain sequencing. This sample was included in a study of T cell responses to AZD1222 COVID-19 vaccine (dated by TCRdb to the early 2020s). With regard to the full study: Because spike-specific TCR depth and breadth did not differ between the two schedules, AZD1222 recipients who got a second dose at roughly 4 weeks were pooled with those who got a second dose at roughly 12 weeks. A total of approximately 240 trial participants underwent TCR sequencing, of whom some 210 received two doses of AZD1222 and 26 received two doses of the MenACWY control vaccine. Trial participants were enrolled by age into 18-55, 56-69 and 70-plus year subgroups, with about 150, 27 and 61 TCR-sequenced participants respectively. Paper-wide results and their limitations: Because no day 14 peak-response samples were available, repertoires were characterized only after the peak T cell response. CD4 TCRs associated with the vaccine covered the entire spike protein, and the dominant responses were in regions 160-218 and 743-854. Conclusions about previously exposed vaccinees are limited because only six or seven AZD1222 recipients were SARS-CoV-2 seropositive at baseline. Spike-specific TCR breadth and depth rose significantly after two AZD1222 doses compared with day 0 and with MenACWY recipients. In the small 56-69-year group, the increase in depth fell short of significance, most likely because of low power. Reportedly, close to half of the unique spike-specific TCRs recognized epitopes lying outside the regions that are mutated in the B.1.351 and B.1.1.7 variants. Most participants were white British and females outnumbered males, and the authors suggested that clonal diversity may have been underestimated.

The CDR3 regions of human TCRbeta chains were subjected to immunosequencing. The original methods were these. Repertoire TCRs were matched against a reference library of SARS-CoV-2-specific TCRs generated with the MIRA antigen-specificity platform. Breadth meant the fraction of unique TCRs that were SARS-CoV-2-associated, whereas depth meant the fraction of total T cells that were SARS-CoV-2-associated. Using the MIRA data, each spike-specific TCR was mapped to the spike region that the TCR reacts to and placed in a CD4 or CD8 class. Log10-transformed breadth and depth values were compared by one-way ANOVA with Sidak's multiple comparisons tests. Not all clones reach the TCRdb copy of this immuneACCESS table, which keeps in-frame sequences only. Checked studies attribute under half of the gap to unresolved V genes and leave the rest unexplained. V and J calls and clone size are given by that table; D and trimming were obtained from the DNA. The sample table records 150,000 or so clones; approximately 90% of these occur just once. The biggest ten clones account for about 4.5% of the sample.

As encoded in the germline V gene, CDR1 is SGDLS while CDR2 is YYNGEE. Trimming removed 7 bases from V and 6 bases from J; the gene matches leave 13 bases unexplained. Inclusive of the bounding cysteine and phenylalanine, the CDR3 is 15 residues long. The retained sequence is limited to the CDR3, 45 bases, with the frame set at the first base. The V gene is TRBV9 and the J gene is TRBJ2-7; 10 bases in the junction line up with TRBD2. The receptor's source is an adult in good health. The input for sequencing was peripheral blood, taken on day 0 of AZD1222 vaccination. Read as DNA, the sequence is TGTGCCAGCGGGAGCCCGCTAGCGGGAGTGGGCGAGCAGTACTTC. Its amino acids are CASGSPLAGVGEQYF.